One and the same sample provided the 10 T cell receptor beta chains below, sequenced in a study of shared clonotypes between healthy human individuals (dated by TCRdb to 2019 to 2021). The library was produced with the immunoSEQ multiplex PCR assay. This immuneACCESS table, as held by TCRdb, lists in-frame sequences with V and J called but not all clones. Of the missing ones, under half trace to an unresolved V gene in checked studies; the others have no known cause. The sample table records approximately 1.5 million clones; 98% of these occur just once. Of the sample, roughly 0.45% is held by the ten largest clones. Material for sequencing was naive CD4+ T cells sorted from blood. Read against the paper, the sample's cell subset or site label means: CD45RA+ positively selected. These receptors originate from a man aged 30-40 years in good health.

The chain joins TRBV7-9 to TRBJ1-2; perhaps TRBD1 as D (6 bases). Germline V CDR1 and CDR2: SEHNR, FQNEAQ (reference sequence). The CDR3 extends over 13 amino acids. Trimming took 7 bases from V and 8 from J, leaving 17 bases between them. The chain's CDR3 is CASNSDSFEGYTF. CDR3 nucleotide sequence: TGTGCCAGCAACTCGGACAGTTTTGAGGGCTACACCTTC.

This chain connects TRBV18 to TRBJ2-4; 15 positions agree with TRBD2. V was pared by 3 bases and J by 0 bases, with 6 bases of the junction left unmatched. CDR3 length: 19 residues. Germline loops: CDR1 KGHSH, CDR2 LQKENI. Written as DNA, the CDR3 is TGTGCCAGCTCACCCCGAGGACTAGCGGGAGGGATAGCCAAAAACATTCAGTACTTC. Translation: CASSPRGLAGGIAKNIQYF.

The CDR3 region has the DNA TGTGCCAGCAGTTTATGGGGCGTAGCCTGGGGGGCCACAGATACGCAGTATTTT. Translating gives CASSLWGVAWGATDTQYF. The chain recombines TRBV28 with TRBJ2-3, with D tentatively TRBD1 or TRBD2 (6 bases each). CDR1 is MDHEN and CDR2 is SYDVKM in the germline V gene. V lost 0 bases and J 2 bases, leaving 18 bases between the germline ends. CDR3 length: 18 residues.

This clone was counted once. The chain carries TRBV19 and TRBJ2-1, with TRBD1 matching over 7 bases. The CDR3 extends over 14 amino acids. With V trimmed by 6 bases and J by 6 bases, 8 bases remained unmatched. Germline CDR1 and CDR2: LNHDA and SQIVND (reference sequence). The CDR3 reads CASRLRQGSNEQFF. CDR3 sequence (DNA): TGTGCCAGTAGACTTAGACAGGGAAGCAATGAGCAGTTCTTC. The full variable domain, its missing parts supplied by reference TRBV19 and TRBJ2-1, is DGGITQSPKYLFRKEGQNVTLSCEQNLNHDAMYWYRQDPGQGLRLIYYSQIVNDFQKGDIAEGYSVSREKKESFPLTVTSAQKNPTAFYLCASRLRQGSNEQFFGPGTRLTVL.

The chain joins TRBV5-1 to TRBJ2-2; 8 bases map to TRBD2. V gave up 0 bases and J gave up 7 bases; unmatched junction bases: 8. From germline, CDR1 is SGHRS and CDR2 YFSETQ. The CDR3 length is 16 residues. The CDR3 coding sequence is TGCGCCAGCAGCTTGGATGCTAGCGGGTTGGTCGGGGAGCTGTTTTTT. Residues: CASSLDASGLVGELFF.

The chain is built from TRBV5-1 and TRBJ2-3, with 9 bases fitting TRBD1. V was clipped by 1 base and J by 5 bases; unmatched bases: 5. The CDR3 extends over 15 amino acids. The germline V gene encodes CDR1 SGHRS and CDR2 YFSETQ. CDR3 sequence reads: CASSLWGQGIDTQYF. DNA for the CDR3: TGCGCCAGCAGCTTGTGGGGACAGGGAATAGATACGCAGTATTTT.

The V and J genes are TRBV7-9 and TRBJ2-7; D is perhaps TRBD1 (5 bases). The ends were cut back, 1 base at V and 4 bases at J, with 20 bases in the middle. CDR3 length: 17 residues. From germline, CDR1 is SEHNR and CDR2 FQNEAQ (reference sequence). This CDR3 is CASSLVIGAMGSYEQYF. The CDR3 DNA reads as TGTGCCAGCAGCTTAGTAATTGGGGCAATGGGTTCTTACGAGCAGTACTTC.

The chain uses TRBV9 and TRBJ2-7; D ambiguous. V lost 0 bases to trimming and J lost 2 bases, with 21 bases between them. Germline CDR1 and CDR2: SGDLS and YYNGEE. The length of the CDR3 is 18 residues. CDR3 sequence reads: CASSVEPSGSTATYEQYF. The CDR3 bases are TGTGCCAGCAGCGTAGAGCCCAGTGGGTCCACCGCGACCTACGAGCAGTACTTC.

The V call is TRBV6-1, the J call TRBJ2-1; D gene unclear. The CDR3 sequence is 16 residues long. Trimming removed 2 bases at V and 7 bases at J, with 18 bases between. CDR1 and CDR2 (germline): MNHNS, SASEGT. This CDR3 is CASSERSLVGINEQFF. The DNA for the CDR3 is TGTGCCAGCAGTGAACGTAGCCTAGTAGGGATTAATGAGCAGTTCTTC.

The V and J genes are TRBV29-1 and TRBJ2-3; a weak D match, TRBD1 (5 bases). Deletions cut 1 base from V and 1 base from J, with 9 bases between. CDR1 SQVTM and CDR2 ANQGSEA come from the germline V gene. This CDR3 contains 14 residues. The CDR3 region has the DNA TGCAGCGTTGAAGGTGGGGCAGGCACAGATACGCAGTATTTT. Its translation: CSVEGGAGTDTQYF.